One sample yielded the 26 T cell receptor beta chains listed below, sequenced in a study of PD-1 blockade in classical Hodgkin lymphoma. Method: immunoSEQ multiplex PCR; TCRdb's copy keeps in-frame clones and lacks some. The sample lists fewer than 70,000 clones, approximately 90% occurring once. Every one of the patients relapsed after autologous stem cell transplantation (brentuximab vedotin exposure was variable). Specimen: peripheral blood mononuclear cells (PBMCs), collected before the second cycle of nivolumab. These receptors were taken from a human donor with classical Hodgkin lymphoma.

CDR3 protein: CASSLNGQTGELFF. The CDR3 DNA sequence: TGCGCCAGCAGCTTAAATGGACAGACCGGGGAGCTGTTTTTT. The chain couples TRBV5-1 to TRBJ2-2; perhaps TRBD1 as D (6 bases). V was cut by 2 bases and J by 5 bases, with 10 bases left in between. CDR1 and CDR2 from the germline V gene are SGHRS and YFSETQ. There are 14 residues in the CDR3.

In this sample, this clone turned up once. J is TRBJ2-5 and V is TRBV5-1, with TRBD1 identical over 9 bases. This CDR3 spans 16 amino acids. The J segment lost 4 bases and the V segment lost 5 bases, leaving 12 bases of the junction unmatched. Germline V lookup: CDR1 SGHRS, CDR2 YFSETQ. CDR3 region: CASSPNPTGGGETQYF. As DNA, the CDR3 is TGCGCCAGCAGTCCGAACCCGACAGGGGGAGGAGAGACCCAGTACTTC.

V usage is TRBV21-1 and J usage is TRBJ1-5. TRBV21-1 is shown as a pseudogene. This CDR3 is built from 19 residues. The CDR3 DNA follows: TGTGCCAGCAGCACCGGGACAGGCCTCCGCGGGAGGAGCAATCAGCCCCAGCATTTT. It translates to CASSTGTGLRGRSNQPQHF.

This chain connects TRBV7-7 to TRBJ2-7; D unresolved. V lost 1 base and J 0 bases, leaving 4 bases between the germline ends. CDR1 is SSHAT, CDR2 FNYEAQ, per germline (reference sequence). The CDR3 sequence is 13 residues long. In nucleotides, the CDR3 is TGTGCCAGCAGCTTAGAAAGCTCCTACGAGCAGTACTTC. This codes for CASSLESSYEQYF.

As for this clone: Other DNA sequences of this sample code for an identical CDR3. The CDR3 protein is CASSLVVGSSYEQYF. Here the CDR3 DNA reads TGCGCCAGCAGCTTGGTGGTCGGATCCTCCTACGAGCAGTACTTC. The rearrangement links TRBV5-1 to TRBJ2-7; D remains unclear. Germline assignment: CDR1 SGHRS and CDR2 YFSETQ. V was cut by 0 bases and J by 0 bases, with 10 bases left in between. CDR3 length: 15 amino acids.

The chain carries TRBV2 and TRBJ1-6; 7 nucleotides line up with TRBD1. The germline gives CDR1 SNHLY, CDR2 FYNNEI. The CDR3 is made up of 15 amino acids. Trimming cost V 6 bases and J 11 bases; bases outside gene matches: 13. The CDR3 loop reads CASRGGRGVSAPLHF. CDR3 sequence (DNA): TGTGCCAGCAGAGGGGGCCGGGGGGTGAGTGCACCCCTCCACTTT.

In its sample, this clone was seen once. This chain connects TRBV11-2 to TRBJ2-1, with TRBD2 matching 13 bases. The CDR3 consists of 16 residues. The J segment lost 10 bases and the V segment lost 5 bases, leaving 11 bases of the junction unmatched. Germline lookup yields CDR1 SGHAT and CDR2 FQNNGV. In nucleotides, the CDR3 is TGTGCCAGCAGCCCCCGGACTAGCGGGGGTTCAGGCGAGCAGTTCTTC. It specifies CASSPRTSGGSGEQFF. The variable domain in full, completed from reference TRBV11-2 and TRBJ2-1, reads EAGVAQSPRYKIIEKRQSVAFWCNPISGHATLYWYQQILGQGPKLLIQFQNNGVVDDSQLPKDRFSAERLKGVDSTLKIQPAKLEDSAVYLCASSPRTSGGSGEQFFGPGTRLTVL.

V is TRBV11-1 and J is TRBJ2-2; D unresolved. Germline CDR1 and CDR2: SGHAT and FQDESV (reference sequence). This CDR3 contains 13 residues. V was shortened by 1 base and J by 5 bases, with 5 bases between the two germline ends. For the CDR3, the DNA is TGTGCCAGCAGCTTAGGGGGTACCGGGGAGCTGTTTTTT. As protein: CASSLGGTGELFF.

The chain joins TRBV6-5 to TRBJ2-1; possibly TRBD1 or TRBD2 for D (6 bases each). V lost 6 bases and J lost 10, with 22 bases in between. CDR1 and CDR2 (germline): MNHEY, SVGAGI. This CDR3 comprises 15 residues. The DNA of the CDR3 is TGTGCCAGCAGACCTTCACAGGGAGGCAGGAACGAGCAGTTCTTC. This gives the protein CASRPSQGGRNEQFF.

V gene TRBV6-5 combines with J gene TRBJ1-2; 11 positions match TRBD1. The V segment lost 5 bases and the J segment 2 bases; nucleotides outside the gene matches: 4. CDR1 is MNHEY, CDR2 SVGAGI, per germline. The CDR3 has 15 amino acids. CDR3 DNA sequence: TGTGCCAGCAGTCTCCGGGACAGGGGGAACTATGGCTACACCTTC. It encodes CASSLRDRGNYGYTF.

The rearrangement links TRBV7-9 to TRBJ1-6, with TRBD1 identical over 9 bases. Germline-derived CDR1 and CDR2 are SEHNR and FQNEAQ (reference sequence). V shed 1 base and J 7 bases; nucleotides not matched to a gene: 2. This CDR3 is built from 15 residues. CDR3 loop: CASSLVGTGNSPLHF. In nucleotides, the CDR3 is TGTGCCAGCAGCTTAGTTGGGACAGGGAATTCACCCCTCCACTTT.

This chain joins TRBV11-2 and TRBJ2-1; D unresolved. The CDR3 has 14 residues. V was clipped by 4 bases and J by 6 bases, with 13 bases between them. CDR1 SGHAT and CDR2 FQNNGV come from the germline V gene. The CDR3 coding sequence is TGTGCCAGCAGCTCCGGAGAAAGTAGCAATGAGCAGTTCTTC. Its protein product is CASSSGESSNEQFF.

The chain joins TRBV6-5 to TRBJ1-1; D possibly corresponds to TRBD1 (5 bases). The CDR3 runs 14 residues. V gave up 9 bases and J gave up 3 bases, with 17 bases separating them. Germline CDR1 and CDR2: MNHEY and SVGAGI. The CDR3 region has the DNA TGTGCCAGTAGGCCCATTGGGGGGTACACTGAAGCTTTCTTT. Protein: CASRPIGGYTEAFF.

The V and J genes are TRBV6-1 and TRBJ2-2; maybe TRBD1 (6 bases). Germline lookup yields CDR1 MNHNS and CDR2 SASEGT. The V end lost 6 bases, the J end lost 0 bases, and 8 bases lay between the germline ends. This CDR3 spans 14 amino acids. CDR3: CASRTGANTGELFF. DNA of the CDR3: TGTGCCAGCAGGACAGGCGCGAACACCGGGGAGCTGTTTTTT.

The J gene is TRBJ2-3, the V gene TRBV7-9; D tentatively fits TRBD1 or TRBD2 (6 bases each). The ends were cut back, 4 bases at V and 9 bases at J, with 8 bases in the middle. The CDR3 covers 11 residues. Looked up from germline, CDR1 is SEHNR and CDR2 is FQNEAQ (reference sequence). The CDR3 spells CASSSGATQYF. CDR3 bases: TGTGCCAGCAGCTCGGGGGCAACGCAGTATTTT.

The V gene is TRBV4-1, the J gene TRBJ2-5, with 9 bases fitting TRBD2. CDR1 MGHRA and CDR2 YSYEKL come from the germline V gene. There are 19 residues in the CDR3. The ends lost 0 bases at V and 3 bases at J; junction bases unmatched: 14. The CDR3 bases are TGCGCCAGCAGCCAAGATGGGCAGCGGGGGGCGCAGAACAAAGAGACCCAGTACTTC. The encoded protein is CASSQDGQRGAQNKETQYF.

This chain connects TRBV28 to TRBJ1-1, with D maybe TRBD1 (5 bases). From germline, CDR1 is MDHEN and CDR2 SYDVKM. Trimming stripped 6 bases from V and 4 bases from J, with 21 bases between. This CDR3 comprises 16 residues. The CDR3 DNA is TGTGCCAGCAGCCCACCGGACTTTGGCGGGGGCACTGAAGCTTTCTTT. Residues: CASSPPDFGGGTEAFF.

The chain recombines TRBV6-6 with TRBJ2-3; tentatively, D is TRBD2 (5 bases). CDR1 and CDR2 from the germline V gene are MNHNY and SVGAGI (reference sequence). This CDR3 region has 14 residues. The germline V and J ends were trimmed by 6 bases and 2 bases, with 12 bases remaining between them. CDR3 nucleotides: TGTGCCAGCAGACAAACGGGGTCCACAGATACGCAGTATTTT. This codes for CASRQTGSTDTQYF.

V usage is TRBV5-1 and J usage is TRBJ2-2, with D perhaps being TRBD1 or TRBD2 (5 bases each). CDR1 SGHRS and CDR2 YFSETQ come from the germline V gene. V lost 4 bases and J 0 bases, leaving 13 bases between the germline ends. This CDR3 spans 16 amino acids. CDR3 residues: CASSLAGWPNTGELFF. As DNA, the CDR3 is TGCGCCAGCAGCCTAGCAGGGTGGCCGAACACCGGGGAGCTGTTTTTT.

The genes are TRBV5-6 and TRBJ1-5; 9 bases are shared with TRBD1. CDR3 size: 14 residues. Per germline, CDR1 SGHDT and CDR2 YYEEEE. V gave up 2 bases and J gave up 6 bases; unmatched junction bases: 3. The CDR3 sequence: CASSFQTGGQPQHF. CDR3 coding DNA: TGTGCCAGCAGCTTCCAGACAGGGGGTCAGCCCCAGCATTTT. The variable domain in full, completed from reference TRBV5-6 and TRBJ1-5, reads DAGVTQSPTHLIKTRGQQVTLRCSPKSGHDTVSWYQQALGQGPQFIFQYYEEEERQRGNFPDRFSGHQFPNYSSELNVNALLLGDSALYLCASSFQTGGQPQHFGDGTRLSIL.

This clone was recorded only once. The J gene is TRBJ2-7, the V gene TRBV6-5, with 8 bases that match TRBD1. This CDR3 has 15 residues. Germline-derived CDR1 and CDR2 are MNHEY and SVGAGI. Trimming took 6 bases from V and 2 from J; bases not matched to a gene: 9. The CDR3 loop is CASRGPTGAPYEQYF. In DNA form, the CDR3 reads TGTGCCAGCAGGGGACCGACAGGGGCCCCCTACGAGCAGTACTTC.

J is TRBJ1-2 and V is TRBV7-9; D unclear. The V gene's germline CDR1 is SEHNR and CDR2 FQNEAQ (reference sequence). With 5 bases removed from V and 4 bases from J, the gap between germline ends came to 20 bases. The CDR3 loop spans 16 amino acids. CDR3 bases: TGTGCCAGCAGCCCCGACCTTGGTGGGCCTTCCTATGGCTACACCTTC. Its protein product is CASSPDLGGPSYGYTF.

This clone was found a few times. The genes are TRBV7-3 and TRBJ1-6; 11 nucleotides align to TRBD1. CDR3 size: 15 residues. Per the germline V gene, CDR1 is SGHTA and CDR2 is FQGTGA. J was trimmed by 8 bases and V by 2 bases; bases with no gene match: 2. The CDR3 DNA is TGTGCCAGCAGCTTAGGGACAGGGGGTTATTCACCCCTCCACTTT. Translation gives CASSLGTGGYSPLHF.

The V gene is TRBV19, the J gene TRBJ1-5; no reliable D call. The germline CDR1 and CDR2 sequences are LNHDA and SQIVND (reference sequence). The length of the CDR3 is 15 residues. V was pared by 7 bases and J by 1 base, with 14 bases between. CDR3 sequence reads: CASTQKLRSNQPQHF. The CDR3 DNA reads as TGTGCCAGTACCCAGAAATTGCGGAGCAATCAGCCCCAGCATTTT.

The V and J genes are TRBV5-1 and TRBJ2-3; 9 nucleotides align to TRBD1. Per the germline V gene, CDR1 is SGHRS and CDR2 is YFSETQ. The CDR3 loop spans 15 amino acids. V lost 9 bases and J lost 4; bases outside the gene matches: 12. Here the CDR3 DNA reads TGCGCCACCCAGGCTGGACAGGGGAGCGCAGATACGCAGTATTTT. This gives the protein CATQAGQGSADTQYF.

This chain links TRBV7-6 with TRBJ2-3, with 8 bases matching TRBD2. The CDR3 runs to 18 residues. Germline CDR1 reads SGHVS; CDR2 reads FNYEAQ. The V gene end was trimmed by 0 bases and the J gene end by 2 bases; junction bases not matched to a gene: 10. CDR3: CASSLAPRIAGLTDTQYF. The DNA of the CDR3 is TGTGCCAGCAGCTTAGCACCCCGAATAGCGGGACTCACAGATACGCAGTATTTT.